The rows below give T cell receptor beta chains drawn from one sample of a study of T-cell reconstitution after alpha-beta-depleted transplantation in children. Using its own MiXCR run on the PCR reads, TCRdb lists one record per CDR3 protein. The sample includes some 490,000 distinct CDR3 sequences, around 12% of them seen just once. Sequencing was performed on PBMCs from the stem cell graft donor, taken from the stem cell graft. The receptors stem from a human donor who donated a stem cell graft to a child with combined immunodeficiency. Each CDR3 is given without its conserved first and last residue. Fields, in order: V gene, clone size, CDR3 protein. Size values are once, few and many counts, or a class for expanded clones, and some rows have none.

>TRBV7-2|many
ASTHYWDFPNQETQY
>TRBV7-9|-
ASSKAWGTDNTGELF
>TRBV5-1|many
ASSLGGTLNTEAF
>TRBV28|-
ASTRQRGDSYEQY
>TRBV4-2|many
ASSQDGGTYINEQF
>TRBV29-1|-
SVENDRTSYNEQF
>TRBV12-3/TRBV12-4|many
ASSRRTSGASYNEQF
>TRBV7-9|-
ASSLAAGRANTGELF
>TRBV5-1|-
ASSLRQQGFGRQETQY
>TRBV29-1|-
SVKQGPVETQY
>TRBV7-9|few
ASSRRTGEVETQY
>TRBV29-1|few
SVSQGEDTEAF
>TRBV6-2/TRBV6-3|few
ASSFPAGLGDQPQH
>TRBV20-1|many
SAPGLAKTEQF
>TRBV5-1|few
ASSFLSHRTDTQY
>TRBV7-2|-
ASSWTVGMDYEQY
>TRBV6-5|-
ASSYQTGAGEAF
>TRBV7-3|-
ASSPAGGEAF
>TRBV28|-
ASSPRDRITGELF
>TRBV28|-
ASRFVDSGNIQY
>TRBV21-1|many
ASKWVRLGSGDTEAF
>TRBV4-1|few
ASSRGQGVNEQF
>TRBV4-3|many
ASSQDRWSGANVLT
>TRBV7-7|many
ASSPGPNNEQF
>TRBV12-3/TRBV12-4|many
ASSLRQLYEQY
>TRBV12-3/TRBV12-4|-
ASSSGPGTGQAQY